What follows is one T cell receptor beta chain and its context. The sample is drawn from a study of shared clonotypes between healthy human individuals. V shed 0 bases and J shed 8 bases, with 16 bases lying between them. Per the germline V gene, CDR1 is MGHRA and CDR2 is YSYEKL. The CDR3 sequence is 16 residues long. The protocol was immunoSEQ multiplex PCR, while the TCRdb copy is restricted to in-frame clones and leaves out a portion. The sample contains roughly 2 million clones, approximately 94% of which appear only once. The chain employs TRBV4-1 and TRBJ1-4, with D unresolved. The clonotype was recovered from a man between 18 and 29 years old in good health. The specimen sequenced was naive CD4+ T cells sorted from blood. Subset of the sample: CD45RA+ positively selected. For the CDR3, the DNA is TGCGCCAGCAGCCAAGATCGTGTGGGTATTTGGGAAAAACTGTTTTTT. Translation gives CASSQDRVGIWEKLFF.